A single sample is the source of the 25 T cell receptor beta chains below, sequenced in a study of early T cells in non-severe SARS-CoV-2 infection (TCRdb year 2021). The method was 5' RACE. Reads for this sample came from a NextSeq 500. TCRdb reprocessing: public reads trimmed at Q25 with fastp, clones called with MiXCR, in-frame beta chains kept. Identical CDR3 proteins give one entry, which carries the most common genes and DNA. The sample profile shows some 62,000 distinct CDR3 sequences; roughly 8.2% of them were found once. The top ten clonotypes cover roughly 13% of the sample. Sequences were derived from whole blood, sampled at baseline. The receptors come from an adult who was a healthcare worker with PCR-confirmed SARS-CoV-2 infection or an uninfected control (not recorded which).

This clonotype has only a few counts. Because it lacks the conserved phenylalanine or tryptophan at the end, this CDR3 is likely a read error. The chain uses TRBV7-8 and TRBJ1-2; D perhaps matches TRBD1 (5 bases). Trimming pared 3 bases from V and 3 bases from J, leaving 11 bases between. Germline CDR1 is SGHVS and CDR2 is FQNEAQ. The CDR3 spans 14 residues. The CDR3 sequence is CASSLVRGDYGYTS. CDR3 DNA sequence: TGTGCCAGCAGCTTGGTCCGGGGGGACTATGGCTACACCTCC.

The genes are TRBV12-3 or TRBV12-4 and TRBJ2-1; 7 bases are a match to TRBD1. V lost 7 bases and J lost 9; bases outside the gene matches: 9. The CDR3 contains 13 residues. The CDR3 loop reads CASTIRGLGEQFF. The DNA for the CDR3 is TGTGCCAGCACCATCAGGGGGTTGGGTGAGCAGTTCTTC.

This clonotype was seen more than once but under ten times. CDR3: CASRGTGGYQPQHF. CDR3 DNA sequence: TGTGCCAGCAGGGGGACAGGGGGCTATCAGCCCCAGCATTTT. J is TRBJ1-5 and V is TRBV2; 12 bases agree with TRBD1. Germline loops: CDR1 SNHLY, CDR2 FYNNEI. CDR3 length equals 14 residues. With V trimmed by 6 bases and J by 5 bases, 2 bases remained unmatched.

This clonotype was observed many times. The CDR3 region is CASSQGLAGAGDTQYF. The CDR3 DNA follows: TGTGCCAGCAGCCAGGGACTAGCGGGAGCTGGAGATACGCAGTATTTT. V usage is TRBV4-2 and J usage is TRBJ2-3; the match to TRBD2 covers 14 bases. Trimming removed 3 bases from V and 5 bases from J; junction bases left unmatched: 4. CDR3 length: 16 residues. Germline assignment: CDR1 LGHNA and CDR2 YNFKEQ.

This chain joins TRBV7-2 and TRBJ2-3, with D tentatively TRBD2 (5 bases). The CDR3 loop spans 17 amino acids. With 0 bases removed from V and 6 bases from J, the gap between germline ends came to 19 bases. CDR1 is SGHTA and CDR2 is FQGNSA in the germline V gene. The CDR3 sequence: CASSLAPRASTGDTQYF. The CDR3, as DNA: TGTGCCAGCAGCTTAGCACCACGCGCCTCCACGGGGGATACGCAGTATTTT.

This clonotype was seen only a few times. This chain links TRBV7-2 with TRBJ2-5; D gene uncertain. The CDR3 runs to 12 residues. With 5 bases removed from V and 0 bases from J, the gap between germline ends came to 4 bases. Germline-derived CDR1 and CDR2 are SGHTA and FQGNSA. CDR3 DNA sequence: TGTGCCAGCAGCGAGTACCAAGAGACCCAGTACTTC. This encodes CASSEYQETQYF.

The chain recombines TRBV7-6 with TRBJ2-7; 8 bases are a match to TRBD1. The CDR3 runs to 12 residues. The J segment lost 10 bases and the V segment lost 5 bases, leaving 7 bases of the junction unmatched. Per the germline V gene, CDR1 is SGHVS and CDR2 is FNYEAQ. The CDR3 region is CASSPGTGQQYF. CDR3 nucleotide sequence: TGTGCCAGCAGCCCCGGGACAGGTCAACAGTACTTC.

This clonotype has a handful of counts. This rearrangement joins TRBV24-1 to TRBJ1-5, with a tentative D call TRBD1 (6 bases). Trimming removed 6 bases at V and 2 bases at J, with 13 bases between. Per the germline V gene, CDR1 is KGHDR and CDR2 is SFDVKD. CDR3 size: 15 residues. This CDR3 reads CATSTRGTGNQPQHF. The CDR3 DNA follows: TGTGCCACCAGTACCAGGGGTACGGGCAATCAGCCCCAGCATTTT.

The chain recombines TRBV6-2 or TRBV6-3 with TRBJ1-1, with TRBD1 as a possible D gene (6 bases). The V end lost 6 bases, the J end lost 5 bases, and 13 bases lay between the germline ends. There are 13 residues in the CDR3. The germline gives CDR1 MNHEY, CDR2 SVGEGT. The CDR3 sequence is CASRPSGATEAFF. For the CDR3, the DNA is TGTGCCAGCAGGCCCTCGGGGGCAACTGAAGCTTTCTTT.

The chain is built from TRBV29-1 and TRBJ2-3, with D possibly TRBD2 on 6 matching bases. CDR3 length: 12 residues. The germline V gene has CDR1 SQVTM and CDR2 ANQGSEA. V lost 3 bases, J lost 5 bases, and 9 bases lay in between. CDR3 bases: TGCAGCGTTGATGGGAGGATAGATACGCAGTATTTT. It is translated as CSVDGRIDTQYF.

CDR3: CASSPRGLAGANEQFF. Here the CDR3 DNA reads TGTGCCAGCAGCCCGAGGGGACTAGCGGGAGCCAATGAGCAGTTCTTC. The chain carries TRBV7-3 and TRBJ2-1; 14 bases are shared with TRBD2. Germline V gene sequence: CDR1 SGHTA, CDR2 FQGTGA. There are 16 residues in the CDR3. V lost 5 bases and J lost 6; bases outside the gene matches: 6.

This chain links TRBV29-1 with TRBJ2-3; D is unresolved. This CDR3 comprises 12 residues. V was trimmed by 4 bases and J by 0 bases, leaving 5 bases between them. Germline CDR1 SQVTM, CDR2 ANQGSEA. CDR3 sequence (DNA): TGCAGCGTTGTCCCTAGCACAGATACGCAGTATTTT. As protein: CSVVPSTDTQYF.

This clonotype has only a few counts. The rearrangement links TRBV7-2 to TRBJ1-2; the D gene is possibly TRBD1 (5 bases). This CDR3 is built from 14 residues. The V gene lost 5 bases and the J gene lost 8 bases, with 18 bases spanning the gap. In germline, CDR1 is SGHTA, CDR2 FQGNSA. CDR3 region: CASSHSTTTAGYTF. The CDR3 DNA reads as TGTGCCAGCAGCCACTCAACTACGACAGCCGGCTACACCTTC.

At least ten counts were recorded for this clonotype. V and J are TRBV6-6 and TRBJ2-6; possible D gene TRBD2, 5 bases. The CDR3 covers 15 residues. V lost 6 bases and J 0 bases, leaving 9 bases between the germline ends. Germline values: CDR1 MNHNY, CDR2 SVGAGI (reference sequence). In DNA form, the CDR3 reads TGTGCCAGCAGCCCCGGGAACTCTGGGGCCAACGTCCTGACTTTC. This translates into CASSPGNSGANVLTF.

This clonotype was detected ten times or more. This chain connects TRBV9 to TRBJ2-5, with D perhaps TRBD2 (6 bases). Between the trimmed V and J ends, which lost 3 bases and 2 bases, there was a span of 17 bases. The CDR3 extends over 16 amino acids. Germline CDR1 is SGDLS and CDR2 is YYNGEE. CDR3 residues: CASSEAPRDFQETQYF. In DNA, the CDR3 is TGTGCCAGCAGCGAGGCTCCCCGGGACTTTCAAGAGACCCAGTACTTC.

There are many counts of this clonotype. For the CDR3, the DNA is TGTGCCAGCAGAAAGGGTGGGACCAGCTCTGGAAACACCATATATTTT. It codes for CASRKGGTSSGNTIYF. The rearrangement joins TRBV12-3 or TRBV12-4 to TRBJ1-3; TRBD1 is a possible D gene (5 bases). V lost 6 bases and J lost 0, with 15 bases in between. There are 16 residues in the CDR3.

This clonotype was picked up a small number of times. V usage is TRBV6-5 and J usage is TRBJ2-3; the match to TRBD2 covers 8 bases. Germline V lookup: CDR1 MNHEY, CDR2 SVGAGI. The CDR3 covers 14 residues. V shed 8 bases and J 4 bases; nucleotides not matched to a gene: 8. The CDR3 reads CASSWELAADTQYF. The CDR3, as DNA: TGTGCCAGCTCCTGGGAACTAGCGGCAGATACGCAGTATTTT.

For the CDR3, the DNA is TGTGCCAGGCGACAGAGCTCCTATAATTCACCCCTCCACTTT. Translation: CARRQSSYNSPLHF. The V and J genes are TRBV6-2 or TRBV6-3 and TRBJ1-6, with D tentatively TRBD1 (5 bases). Germline CDR1 reads MNHEY; CDR2 reads SVGEGT. Trimming took off 9 bases at V and 0 bases at J, with 9 bases between the two ends. This CDR3 has 14 residues.

This chain connects TRBV7-2 to TRBJ1-5; D unresolved. The CDR3 length is 13 residues. The V gene's germline CDR1 is SGHTA and CDR2 FQGNSA. Trimming stripped 5 bases from V and 5 bases from J, with 10 bases between. The CDR3 DNA is TGTGCCAGCAGCCAGGCCCTTTATCAGCCCCAGCATTTT. As protein: CASSQALYQPQHF.

This clonotype was detected a few times. Compared with germline, one end of the junction differs, possibly owing to a read error. The chain combines TRBV11-2 with TRBJ2-7, with unresolved D. Germline-derived CDR1 and CDR2 are SGHAT and FQNNGV. This CDR3 comprises 14 residues. The CDR3 bases are TGTGCCAGCACCAGAGCCGAGAGCTCCTACGAGAAGTACTTC. Its protein product is CASTRAESSYEKYF.

Turning to this clonotype: A junction end diverges from the germline sequence, so it may reflect a read error. The genes are TRBV9 and TRBJ1-1; TRBD1 matches at 8 bases. Germline lookup yields CDR1 SGDLS and CDR2 YYNGEE. CDR3 length: 16 amino acids. The CDR3 sequence is CACSVGAGGVNTEAFF. In nucleotides, the CDR3 is TGTGCCTGCAGCGTAGGAGCAGGGGGCGTGAACACTGAAGCTTTCTTT.

This clonotype was recorded a few times. The V gene is TRBV27, the J gene TRBJ2-1; tentative D call: TRBD1 (6 bases). The CDR3 spans 16 residues. The germline V and J ends were trimmed by 6 bases and 4 bases, with 19 bases remaining between them. The germline V gene encodes CDR1 MNHEY and CDR2 SMNVEV (reference sequence). The CDR3 coding sequence is TGTGCCAGCAGATCCGGAGACAGGTTCTTTTACAATGAGCAGTTCTTC. Protein sequence: CASRSGDRFFYNEQFF.

The genes are TRBV19 and TRBJ1-2, with D tentatively TRBD1 (5 bases). Trimming shortened V by 6 bases and J by 2 bases, and 7 bases separated the two germline ends. The CDR3 extends over 12 amino acids. Germline assignment: CDR1 LNHDA and CDR2 SQIVND (reference sequence). The CDR3 region has the DNA TGTGCCAGTAGGGGACGGAACTATGGCTACACCTTC. This sequence encodes CASRGRNYGYTF.

The chain joins TRBV6-6 to TRBJ2-1; 13 nucleotides match TRBD2. The CDR3 extends over 16 amino acids. Germline V gene lookup returns CDR1 MNHNY and CDR2 SVGAGI (reference sequence). Germline trimming cut 6 bases from V and 10 bases from J; bases unmatched to any gene: 12. The CDR3 DNA is TGTGCCAGCAGCCAGCCTTCCGGGACTAGCGGGGCCGAGCAGTTCTTC. Protein product: CASSQPSGTSGAEQFF.

The table lists this clonotype with a few counts. The chain recombines TRBV6-2 or TRBV6-3 with TRBJ2-5; D may be TRBD1 (6 bases). The CDR3 runs 17 residues. Germline CDR1 reads MNHEY; CDR2 reads SVGEGT. V was clipped by 1 base and J by 1 base, with 16 bases between them. The CDR3 nucleotides read TGTGCCAGCAGTTACTACGGAAGGACAGCCTTCCAAGAGACCCAGTACTTC. Protein sequence: CASSYYGRTAFQETQYF.